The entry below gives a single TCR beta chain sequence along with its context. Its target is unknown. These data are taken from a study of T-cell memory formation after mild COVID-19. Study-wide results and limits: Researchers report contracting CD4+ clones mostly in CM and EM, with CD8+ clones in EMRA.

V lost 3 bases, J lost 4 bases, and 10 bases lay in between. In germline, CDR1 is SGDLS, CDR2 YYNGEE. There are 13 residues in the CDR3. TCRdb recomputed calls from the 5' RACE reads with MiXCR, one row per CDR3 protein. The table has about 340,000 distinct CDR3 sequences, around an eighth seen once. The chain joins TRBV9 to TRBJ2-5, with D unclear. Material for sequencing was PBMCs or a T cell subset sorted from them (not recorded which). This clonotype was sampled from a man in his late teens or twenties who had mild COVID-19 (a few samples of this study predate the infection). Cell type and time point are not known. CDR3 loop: CASSAALGETQYF. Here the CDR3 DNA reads TGTGCCAGCAGCGCCGCGCTGGGAGAGACCCAGTACTTC.